The present T cell receptor (beta chain) was sequenced within a study of control samples from healthy donors and cancer patients. From germline, CDR1 is MGHRA and CDR2 YSYEKL. V shed 0 bases and J shed 7 bases, with 16 bases lying between them. The CDR3 runs 15 residues. Sequencing used immunoSEQ multiplex PCR; TCRdb keeps in-frame clones, though not all of them. The sample holds some 170,000 clones, roughly 95% seen once. This receptor was obtained from a young woman in good health. This chain uses TRBV4-1 with TRBJ2-7, with D possibly matching TRBD2 (6 bases). Specimen: blood. The CDR3 DNA follows: TGCGCCAGCAGCCAAGAGGACGGGATTGGGAGGGAGCAGTACTTC. Translation gives CASSQEDGIGREQYF.